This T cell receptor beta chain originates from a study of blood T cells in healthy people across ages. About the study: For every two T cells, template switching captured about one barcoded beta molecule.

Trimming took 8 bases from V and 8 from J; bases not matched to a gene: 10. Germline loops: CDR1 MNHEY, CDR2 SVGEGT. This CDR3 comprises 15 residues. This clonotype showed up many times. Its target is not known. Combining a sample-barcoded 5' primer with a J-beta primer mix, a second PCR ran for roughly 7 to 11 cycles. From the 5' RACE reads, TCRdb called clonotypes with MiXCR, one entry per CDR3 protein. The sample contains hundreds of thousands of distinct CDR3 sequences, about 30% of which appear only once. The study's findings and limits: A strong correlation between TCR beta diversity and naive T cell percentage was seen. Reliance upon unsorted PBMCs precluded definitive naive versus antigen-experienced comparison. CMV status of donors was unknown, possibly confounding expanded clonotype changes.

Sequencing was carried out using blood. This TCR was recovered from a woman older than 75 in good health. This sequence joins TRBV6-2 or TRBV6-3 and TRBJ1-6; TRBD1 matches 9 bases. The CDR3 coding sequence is TGTGCCAGCTCCGGCTCCGGGACAGGGTATTCACCCCTCCACTTT. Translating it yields CASSGSGTGYSPLHF.